One and the same sample provided the 24 T cell receptor beta chains below, sequenced in a study of blood T cell repertoires in COVID-19. Assay: immunoSEQ multiplex PCR; the TCRdb copy retains only in-frame clones and omits some. The table has roughly 150,000 clones, 70% to 90% seen once. Sequenced material: peripheral blood. Every receptor here comes from a human donor in a cohort sampled during active COVID-19.

The V gene is TRBV5-4, the J gene TRBJ2-2; 10 nucleotides agree with TRBD2. Germline CDR1 is SGHNT and CDR2 is YYREEE (reference sequence). The CDR3 has 16 amino acids. The junction had 5 bases not matched to a gene; V was cut back by 4 bases and J by 2 bases. The CDR3 reads CASSLRTSGNTGELFF. The CDR3 DNA is TGTGCCAGCAGCCTCCGGACTAGCGGTAACACCGGGGAGCTGTTTTTT.

The CDR3 reads CASSHVNEQFF. CDR3 DNA: TGCGCCAGCAGCCACGTCAATGAGCAGTTCTTC. The rearrangement uses TRBV4-1 and TRBJ2-1; D gene unclear. Germline V gene data show CDR1 as MGHRA and CDR2 as YSYEKL. V dropped 3 bases and J dropped 6 bases, with 3 bases sitting between them. This CDR3 is built from 11 residues.

The chain recombines TRBV13 with TRBJ2-3, with 13 bases matching TRBD2. The V gene end was trimmed by 0 bases and the J gene end by 7 bases; junction bases not matched to a gene: 7. The CDR3 has 17 amino acids. Germline V gene sequence: CDR1 PRHDT, CDR2 FYEKMQ (reference sequence). CDR3 coding DNA: TGTGCCAGCAGCTTAGGCCTTAGGACTAGCGGGGGAAATACGCAGTATTTT. This gives the protein CASSLGLRTSGGNTQYF.

The chain uses TRBV11-3 and TRBJ2-5, with 11 positions matching TRBD2. This CDR3 contains 16 residues. Germline assignment: CDR1 SGHNT and CDR2 YENEEA. Trimming at V came to 5 bases and at J to 1 base, leaving 6 bases not matched to a gene. CDR3 DNA: TGTGCCAGCAGCCCCGGGACTAGCGGAGTCCAAGAGACCCAGTACTTC. Its translation: CASSPGTSGVQETQYF. Full variable domain (missing parts from reference TRBV11-3 and TRBJ2-5): EAGVVQSPRYKIIEKKQPVAFWCNPISGHNTLYWYLQNLGQGPELLIRYENEEAVDDSQLPKDRFSAERLKGVDSTLKIQPAELGDSAVYLCASSPGTSGVQETQYFGPGTRLLVL.

The V gene is TRBV18, the J gene TRBJ2-7, with 10 positions matching TRBD2. This CDR3 region has 16 residues. CDR1 is KGHSH, CDR2 LQKENI, per germline. V lost 2 bases and J lost 1; bases outside the gene matches: 5. The CDR3 is CASSPKAGGLSYEQYF. CDR3 sequence (DNA): TGTGCCAGCTCACCAAAAGCGGGGGGGCTTTCCTACGAGCAGTACTTC.

The chain recombines TRBV7-9 with TRBJ1-1; D is ambiguous. The CDR3 has 14 amino acids. From germline, CDR1 is SEHNR and CDR2 FQNEAQ (reference sequence). V lost 1 base to trimming and J lost 1 base, with 7 bases between them. The CDR3 protein is CASSLGVGNTEAFF. DNA for the CDR3: TGTGCCAGCAGCTTAGGAGTTGGGAACACTGAAGCTTTCTTT. Full variable domain (outside the CDR3, taken from reference TRBV7-9 and TRBJ1-1): DTGVSQNPRHKITKRGQNVTFRCDPISEHNRLYWYRQTLGQGPEFLTYFQNEAQLEKSRLLSDRFSAERPKGSFSTLEIQRTEQGDSAMYLCASSLGVGNTEAFFGQGTRLTVV.

This clone was seen only a few times. The CDR3 here is CAWKGQHQETQYF. CDR3 sequence (DNA): TGTGCCTGGAAGGGACAGCACCAAGAGACCCAGTACTTC. The V call is TRBV30, the J call TRBJ2-5, with TRBD1 matching over 7 bases. V dropped 4 bases and J dropped 0; count of bases not matched to a gene: 2. This CDR3 is 13 amino acids long. Per germline, CDR1 GTSNPN and CDR2 SVGIG (reference sequence).

J is TRBJ1-2 and V is TRBV10-3; TRBD1 matches at 8 bases. Germline loops: CDR1 ENHRY, CDR2 SYGVKD. Germline trimming cut 2 bases from V and 8 bases from J; bases unmatched to any gene: 4. The CDR3 is 13 amino acids. CDR3 amino acids: CAISEGQGGGYTF. The CDR3 DNA is TGTGCCATCAGTGAGGGACAGGGCGGAGGCTACACCTTC.

The table lists this clone with many counts. The rearrangement joins TRBV9 to TRBJ1-1; a possible D gene is TRBD1 (5 bases). Trimming removed 0 bases at V and 1 base at J, with 10 bases between. The germline V gene has CDR1 SGDLS and CDR2 YYNGEE. This CDR3 comprises 15 residues. The chain's CDR3 is CASSVAEGRNTEAFF. In nucleotides, the CDR3 is TGTGCCAGCAGCGTAGCGGAGGGGAGGAACACTGAAGCTTTCTTT.

The chain recombines TRBV14 with TRBJ2-7; TRBD2 matches 10 bases. The V segment lost 4 bases and the J segment 6 bases; nucleotides outside the gene matches: 3. CDR1 is SGHDN and CDR2 is FVKESK in the germline V gene. The CDR3 extends over 13 amino acids. The CDR3 nucleotides are TGTGCCAGCAGCCTAGCGGGGGGATCCGAGCAGTACTTC. Protein: CASSLAGGSEQYF.

The V call is TRBV5-6, the J call TRBJ2-5; a weak D match, TRBD1 (5 bases). Germline CDR1 and CDR2: SGHDT and YYEEEE. V dropped 0 bases and J dropped 5 bases, with 11 bases sitting between them. The CDR3 length is 14 residues. The DNA for the CDR3 is TGTGCCAGCAGCTTGGTCCTGGGGCGGGAGACCCAGTACTTC. Amino acids: CASSLVLGRETQYF.

V usage is TRBV3-1 (or the pseudogene TRBV3-2) and J usage is TRBJ1-1; unclear D gene. The CDR3 is 15 amino acids. With 0 bases removed from V and 2 bases from J, the gap between germline ends came to 10 bases. Per the germline V gene, CDR1 is LGHDT and CDR2 is YNNKEL (reference sequence). The CDR3 here is CASSQERSRNTEAFF. In nucleotides, the CDR3 is TGTGCCAGCAGCCAAGAAAGGAGTAGAAACACTGAAGCTTTCTTT.

This chain uses TRBV7-2 with TRBJ1-4; TRBD1 might be the D (5 bases). Trimming pared 4 bases from V and 8 bases from J, leaving 17 bases between. This CDR3 contains 15 residues. Germline V gives CDR1 SGHTA, CDR2 FQGNSA. CDR3 region: CASSSIRQGREKLFF. The CDR3 DNA reads as TGTGCCAGCAGCTCCATCCGGCAGGGAAGGGAAAAACTGTTTTTT.

In its sample, this clone was seen once. This chain uses TRBV5-1 with TRBJ2-1; D is possibly TRBD2 (6 bases). CDR1 and CDR2 (germline): SGHRS, YFSETQ. CDR3 length: 16 residues. The V end was cut by 7 bases, the J end by 0 bases, with 17 bases between. CDR3: CASSGGAGSSYNEQFF. In DNA form, the CDR3 reads TGCGCCAGCTCCGGAGGGGCGGGGAGCTCCTACAATGAGCAGTTCTTC.

The J gene is TRBJ2-7, the V gene TRBV10-3; D not certain. CDR1 is ENHRY, CDR2 SYGVKD, per germline. V lost 5 bases and J lost 2, with 10 bases in between. CDR3 length: 13 residues. CDR3 in DNA: TGTGCCATCAGTAGACCACAGACCTACGAGCAGTACTTC. This translates into CAISRPQTYEQYF.

The CDR3 spells CATSRERYRNQPQHF. As DNA, the CDR3 is TGTGCCACCAGCAGAGAACGCTACCGCAATCAGCCCCAGCATTTT. The rearrangement links TRBV15 to TRBJ1-5; D not certain. V gave up 0 bases and J gave up 2 bases, with 8 bases separating them. Germline assignment: CDR1 LNHNV and CDR2 YYDKDF (reference sequence). The CDR3 has 15 residues.

This clone was detected once. The V call is TRBV6-5, the J call TRBJ2-7; 7 bases align to TRBD2. The J segment lost 3 bases and the V segment lost 4 bases, leaving 6 bases of the junction unmatched. The germline V gene encodes CDR1 MNHEY and CDR2 SVGAGI. The CDR3 has 14 amino acids. The CDR3 DNA sequence: TGTGCCAGCAGTTCCCCGGGGGGATTCTACGAGCAGTACTTC. It codes for CASSSPGGFYEQYF.

This chain joins TRBV5-5 and TRBJ1-3; no definite D call. This CDR3 spans 14 amino acids. Looked up from germline, CDR1 is SGHKS and CDR2 is YYEKEE (reference sequence). The ends were cut back, 7 bases at V and 2 bases at J, with 13 bases in the middle. CDR3 sequence reads: CASGPGSAGNTIYF. The CDR3 DNA reads TGTGCCAGCGGTCCCGGGTCCGCTGGAAACACCATATATTTT.

This chain links TRBV4-1 with TRBJ2-7; 8 bases align to TRBD2. The CDR3 runs 17 residues. The V and J ends lost 0 bases and 2 bases, in that order; junction bases with no gene match: 9. Germline assignment: CDR1 MGHRA and CDR2 YSYEKL. The CDR3 here is CASSQEVVAGNPYEQYF. CDR3 in DNA: TGCGCCAGCAGCCAAGAAGTGGTAGCGGGGAACCCCTACGAGCAGTACTTC.

The chain joins TRBV24-1 to TRBJ1-1; 7 bases line up with TRBD1. The CDR3 has 13 amino acids. Per germline, CDR1 KGHDR and CDR2 SFDVKD. V trimming: 9 bases; J trimming: 1 base; junction bases outside the gene matches: 4. The CDR3 DNA reads TGTGCCACCCAGGGGGGCTCGAACACTGAAGCTTTCTTT. As protein: CATQGGSNTEAFF.

This clone was counted a single time. V is TRBV27 and J is TRBJ2-5; 7 bases line up with TRBD1. V lost 2 bases and J lost 2; bases outside the gene matches: 2. The CDR3 is made up of 14 amino acids. Germline V lookup: CDR1 MNHEY, CDR2 SMNVEV (reference sequence). This CDR3 is CASSLMTGQETQYF. The CDR3 DNA reads TGTGCCAGCAGTTTAATGACAGGGCAAGAGACCCAGTACTTC.

This rearrangement joins TRBV11-3 to TRBJ1-1, with D possibly matching TRBD1 (5 bases). The V and J ends lost 5 bases and 7 bases respectively, with 20 bases between them. The CDR3 totals 15 residues. The V gene's germline CDR1 is SGHNT and CDR2 YENEEA. CDR3 in amino acids: CASSRRRGYEVEAFF. DNA for the CDR3: TGTGCCAGCAGCCGCCGTAGGGGTTATGAGGTTGAAGCTTTCTTT.

The chain joins TRBV28 to TRBJ1-3; 9 positions agree with TRBD1. Germline loops: CDR1 MDHEN, CDR2 SYDVKM. Trimming cost V 2 bases and J 2 bases; bases outside gene matches: 13. This CDR3 has 19 amino acids. CDR3 DNA sequence: TGTGCCAGCAGTTTAGGGTGGCGGGGGACAGGGAAACCTGGAAACACCATATATTTT. It specifies CASSLGWRGTGKPGNTIYF.

The chain joins TRBV6-4 to TRBJ2-7; no firm D call. This CDR3 contains 14 residues. Trimming stripped 5 bases from V and 1 base from J, with 12 bases between. The V gene's germline CDR1 is MRHNA and CDR2 SNTAGT. CDR3: CASSPGPTSYEQYF. CDR3 bases: TGTGCCAGCAGTCCGGGTCCTACATCCTACGAGCAGTACTTC.